This is a list of T cell receptor beta chains from one sample in a study of T-cell reconstitution after alpha-beta-depleted transplantation in children. Via MiXCR, TCRdb re-called the PCR reads, giving one row per CDR3 protein. In the table there are 250,000 or so distinct CDR3 sequences, roughly 8% of which are singletons. The sample was PBMCs, mostly from graft donor cells, taken 180 days after TCRalphabeta/CD19-depleted stem cell transplant. All receptors come from a male patient younger than 18 who had a stem cell transplant for acute lymphoblastic leukemia, so the T cells may come from the graft donor. Each CDR3 is given with its conserved first and last residue. D genes are given only for firm matches. Some rows have no size entry. The others give once, few or many, or a class for an expanded clone.

abundance: few; d_gene: NA; j_gene: TRBJ1-1; v_gene: TRBV10-2; CDR3aa: CASSAGVGAFF; CDR3nt: TGCGCCAGCAGTGCTGGGGTCGGAGCTTTCTTT
abundance: many; d_gene: NA; j_gene: TRBJ1-1; v_gene: TRBV27; CDR3aa: CASSLSAGGREAFF; CDR3nt: TGTGCCAGCAGTTTATCAGCGGGCGGGAGAGAAGCTTTCTTT
abundance: many; d_gene: TRBD2; j_gene: TRBJ2-7; v_gene: TRBV9; CDR3aa: CASSVGAGVREQYF; CDR3nt: TGTGCCAGCAGCGTGGGAGCGGGAGTTAGGGAGCAGTACTTC
abundance: many; d_gene: NA; j_gene: TRBJ1-1; v_gene: TRBV28; CDR3aa: CASSLEQLNTEAFF; CDR3nt: TGTGCCAGCAGTTTAGAGCAGCTGAACACTGAAGCTTTCTTT
abundance: many; d_gene: TRBD1; j_gene: TRBJ1-1; v_gene: TRBV20-1; CDR3aa: CSARDSPTQGTEAFF; CDR3nt: TGCAGTGCTAGAGATAGTCCGACACAGGGGACTGAAGCTTTCTTT
abundance: many; d_gene: TRBD1; j_gene: TRBJ1-2; v_gene: TRBV12-3/TRBV12-4; CDR3aa: CASSPGGARGYTF; CDR3nt: TGTGCCAGCTCCCCAGGGGGGGCTCGGGGCTACACCTTC
abundance: many; d_gene: NA; j_gene: TRBJ1-2; v_gene: TRBV7-9; CDR3aa: CASSLGQSDYGYTF; CDR3nt: TGTGCCAGCAGCTTGGGGCAGTCTGACTATGGCTACACCTTC
abundance: many; d_gene: NA; j_gene: TRBJ2-5; v_gene: TRBV15; CDR3aa: CATSQRRVYQETQYF; CDR3nt: TGTGCCACCAGCCAGCGAAGGGTTTACCAAGAGACCCAGTACTTC
abundance: many; d_gene: TRBD2; j_gene: TRBJ2-2; v_gene: TRBV10-3; CDR3aa: CAIIPSGRAGPGELFF; CDR3nt: TGTGCCATCATTCCTAGCGGGAGGGCCGGTCCCGGGGAGCTGTTTTTT
abundance: many; d_gene: NA; j_gene: TRBJ1-5; v_gene: TRBV7-2; CDR3aa: CASSRKGSFNQPQHF; CDR3nt: TGTGCCAGCAGCCGGAAAGGATCCTTCAATCAGCCCCAGCATTTT
abundance: many; d_gene: TRBD1; j_gene: TRBJ1-2; v_gene: TRBV28; CDR3aa: CASSTGQGWYGYTF; CDR3nt: TGTGCCAGCAGTACCGGACAGGGGTGGTATGGCTACACCTTC
abundance: NA; d_gene: NA; j_gene: TRBJ1-2; v_gene: TRBV5-1; CDR3aa: CASSRDLGSYGYTF; CDR3nt: TGCGCCAGCAGCCGGGACCTAGGAAGCTATGGCTACACCTTC
abundance: many; d_gene: TRBD1; j_gene: TRBJ2-7; v_gene: TRBV7-9; CDR3aa: CASSLGPGTVSPYEQYF; CDR3nt: TGTGCCAGCAGCTTAGGGCCCGGGACAGTATCCCCCTACGAGCAGTACTTC
abundance: many; d_gene: NA; j_gene: TRBJ2-1; v_gene: TRBV6-5; CDR3aa: CASSYLRGSNEQFF; CDR3nt: TGTGCCAGCAGTTACTTGCGAGGGTCAAATGAGCAGTTCTTC
abundance: many; d_gene: NA; j_gene: TRBJ2-1; v_gene: TRBV10-3; CDR3aa: CAISPIPGEGYNEQFF; CDR3nt: TGTGCCATCAGCCCTATTCCGGGAGAGGGATACAATGAGCAGTTCTTC
abundance: many; d_gene: NA; j_gene: TRBJ2-3; v_gene: TRBV7-6; CDR3aa: CASSSRRTADTQYF; CDR3nt: TGTGCCAGCAGCTCGCGACGGACAGCAGATACGCAGTATTTT
abundance: many; d_gene: TRBD2; j_gene: TRBJ2-7; v_gene: TRBV4-1; CDR3aa: CASSPPGLAGGYEQYF; CDR3nt: TGCGCCAGCAGCCCCCCCGGACTAGCGGGGGGCTACGAGCAGTACTTC
abundance: many; d_gene: NA; j_gene: TRBJ1-6; v_gene: TRBV3-1; CDR3aa: CASSQGEIYNSPLHF; CDR3nt: TGTGCCAGCAGCCAAGGAGAGATTTATAATTCACCCCTCCACTTT